The present entry profiles one T cell receptor beta chain with its context. With 3 bases removed from V and 2 bases from J, the gap between germline ends came to 16 bases. The CDR3 is 16 amino acids. Germline CDR1 and CDR2: SEHNR and FQNEAQ (reference sequence). This sample was taken from a study of blood T cell repertoires in COVID-19. Overall study context: Acute and convalescent COVID-19 samples came from the United States, Italy and Spain. PBMCs, B-cell-depleted T cells, or T cells were the source of the cDNA or gDNA that made up the material.

As originally analysed: Nucleated cell counts were estimated from reference gene primer amplification. The assay was immunoSEQ multiplex PCR, and TCRdb's table has in-frame clones only and misses some. V and J calls and clone size are copied from that table; D and trimming were computed from the DNA. The sample consists of 150,000 or so clones, over 80% of them appearing once. Input material: peripheral blood. The chain joins TRBV7-9 to TRBJ1-2, with D maybe TRBD1 (6 bases). The receptor comes from a woman in her seventies with acute or convalescent COVID-19. The CDR3 loop reads CASSLSGTSTNYGYTF. CDR3 DNA: TGTGCCAGCAGCTTGTCCGGGACATCTACAAACTATGGCTACACCTTC.